A single T cell receptor beta chain is shown here with its context. What it binds is unknown. The sample is drawn from a study of post-analysis software for immune sequencing data. Study outcomes and limitations: About 5 TRBV segments occurring more often in patients than controls included TRBV5-6, TRBV5-1 and TRBV20-1. Compared with controls, patients showed significantly lower normalized Chao1 diversity. Those samples that were prepared in the same batch co-clustered strongly by F measure.

The V end was cut by 6 bases, the J end by 4 bases, with 16 bases between. CDR3 size: 16 residues. Germline-derived CDR1 and CDR2 are SNHLY and FYNNEI. TCR beta libraries were prepared from cDNA with unique molecular identifiers. T cells numbering about 0.95 to 10 million gave rise to 450,000 to 550,000 cDNA molecules. TCRdb itself ran the PCR reads through MiXCR, one entry per CDR3 protein. The table records about 770,000 distinct CDR3 sequences, 46% of them present only once. Sequencing was performed on blood. This sequence joins TRBV2 and TRBJ2-6; a possible D gene is TRBD1 (6 bases). This TCR was recovered from a girl aged 5 to 17 with multiple sclerosis. DNA for the CDR3: TGTGCCAGCAGATCTGGGCAGGGGATGGGGGCCAACGTCCTGACTTTC. This codes for CASRSGQGMGANVLTF.